The T cell receptor (beta chain) described here comes from a study of OX40 agonist ivuxolimab in advanced cancers. Study background: Prior therapy, whether anti-PD-1, anti-PD-L1 or anti-CTLA-4, was allowed, and about 39% had some.

Broader study findings: Expanded clones belonging to CD8+ T cells outnumbered, on average, those of CD4+.

For this clone: Its antigen is currently unknown.

Sequencing used immunoSEQ multiplex PCR; TCRdb keeps in-frame clones, though not all of them. The table lists around 58,000 clones, about 90% of them singletons. Trimming at V came to 3 bases and at J to 4 bases, leaving 6 bases not matched to a gene. CDR1 is KGHSH, CDR2 LQKENI, per germline. CDR3 length: 15 amino acids. This chain connects TRBV18 to TRBJ1-5, with 7 nucleotides matching TRBD1. The sequenced sample was CD4+ or CD8+ T cells sorted from blood, obtained in a trial of the OX40 agonist ivuxolimab. The receptor's source is an adult with an advanced solid tumor such as melanoma, head and neck, liver or kidney cancer. CDR3 protein: CASSPATGRNQPQHF. Here the CDR3 DNA reads TGTGCCAGCTCACCGGCGACAGGGAGGAATCAGCCCCAGCATTTT. Drawing the rest from reference TRBV18 and TRBJ1-5, the complete variable domain is NAGVMQNPRHLVRRRGQEARLRCSPMKGHSHVYWYRQLPEEGLKFMVYLQKENIIDESGMPKERFSAEFPKEGPSILRIQQVVRGDSAAYFCASSPATGRNQPQHFGDGTRLSIL.